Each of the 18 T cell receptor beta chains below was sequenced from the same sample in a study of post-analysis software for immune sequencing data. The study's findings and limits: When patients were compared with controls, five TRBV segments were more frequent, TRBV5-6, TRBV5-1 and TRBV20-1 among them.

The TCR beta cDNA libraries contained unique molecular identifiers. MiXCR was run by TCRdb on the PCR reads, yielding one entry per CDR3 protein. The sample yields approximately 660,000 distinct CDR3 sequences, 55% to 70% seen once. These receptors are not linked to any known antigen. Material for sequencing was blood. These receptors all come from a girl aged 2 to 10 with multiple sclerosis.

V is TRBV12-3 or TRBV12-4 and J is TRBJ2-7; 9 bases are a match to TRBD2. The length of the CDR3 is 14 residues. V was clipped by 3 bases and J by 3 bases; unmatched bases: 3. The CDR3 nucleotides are TGTGCCAGCAGTTTCGGCGGGAGGGTCTACGAGCAGTACTTC. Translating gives CASSFGGRVYEQYF.

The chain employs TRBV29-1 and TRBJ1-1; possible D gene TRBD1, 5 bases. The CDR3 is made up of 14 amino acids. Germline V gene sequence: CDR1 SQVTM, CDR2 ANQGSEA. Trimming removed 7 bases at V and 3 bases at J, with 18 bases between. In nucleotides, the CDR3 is TGCAGCGCTGGGACGGATCGAGGAGACACTGAAGCTTTCTTT. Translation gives CSAGTDRGDTEAFF.

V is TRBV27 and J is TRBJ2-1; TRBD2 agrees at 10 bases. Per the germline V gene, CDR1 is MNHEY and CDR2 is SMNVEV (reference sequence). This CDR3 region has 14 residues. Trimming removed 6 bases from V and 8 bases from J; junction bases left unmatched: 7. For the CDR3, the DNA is TGTGCCAGCAGCCAACTAGCGGGAATTCATGAGCAGTTCTTC. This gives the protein CASSQLAGIHEQFF.

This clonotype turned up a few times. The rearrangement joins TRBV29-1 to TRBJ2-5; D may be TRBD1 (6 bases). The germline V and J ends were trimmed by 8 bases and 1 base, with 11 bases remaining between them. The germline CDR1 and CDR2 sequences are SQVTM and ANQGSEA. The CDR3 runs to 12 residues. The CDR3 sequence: CSSADSQETQYF. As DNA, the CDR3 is TGCAGCTCTGCGGACAGCCAAGAGACCCAGTACTTC.

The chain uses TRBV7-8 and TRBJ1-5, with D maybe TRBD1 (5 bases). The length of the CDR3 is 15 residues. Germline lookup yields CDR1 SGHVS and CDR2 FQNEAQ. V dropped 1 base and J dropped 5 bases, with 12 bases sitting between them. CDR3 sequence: CASSLDRQGDQPQHF. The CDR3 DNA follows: TGTGCCAGCAGCTTAGATCGGCAGGGAGATCAGCCCCAGCATTTT.

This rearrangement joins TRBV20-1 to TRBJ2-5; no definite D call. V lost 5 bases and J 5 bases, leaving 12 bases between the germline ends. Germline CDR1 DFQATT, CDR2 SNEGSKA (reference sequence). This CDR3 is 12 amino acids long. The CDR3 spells CSAVDPPETQYF. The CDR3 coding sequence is TGCAGTGCTGTCGACCCCCCGGAGACCCAGTACTTC.

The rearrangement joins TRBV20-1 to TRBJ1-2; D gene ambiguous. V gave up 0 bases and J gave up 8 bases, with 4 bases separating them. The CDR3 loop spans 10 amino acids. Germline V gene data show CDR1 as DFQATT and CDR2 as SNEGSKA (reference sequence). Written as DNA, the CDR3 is TGCAGTGCTAGAGATCAGGGCTACACCTTC. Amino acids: CSARDQGYTF.

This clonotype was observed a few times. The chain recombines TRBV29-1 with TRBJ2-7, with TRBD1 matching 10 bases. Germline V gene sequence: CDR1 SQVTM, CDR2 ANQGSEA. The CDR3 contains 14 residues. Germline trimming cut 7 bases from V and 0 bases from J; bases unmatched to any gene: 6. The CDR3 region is CSAQGQGVSYEQYF. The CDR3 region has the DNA TGCAGCGCCCAAGGACAGGGGGTCTCCTACGAGCAGTACTTC.

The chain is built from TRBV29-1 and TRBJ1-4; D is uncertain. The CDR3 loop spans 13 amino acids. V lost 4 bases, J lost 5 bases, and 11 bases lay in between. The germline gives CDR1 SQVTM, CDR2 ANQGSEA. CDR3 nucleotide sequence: TGCAGCGTTGGGAACATCCGGAATGAAAAACTGTTTTTT. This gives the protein CSVGNIRNEKLFF.

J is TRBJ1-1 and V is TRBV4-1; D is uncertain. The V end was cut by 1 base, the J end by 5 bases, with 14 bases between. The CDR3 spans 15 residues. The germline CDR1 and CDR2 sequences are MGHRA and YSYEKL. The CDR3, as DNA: TGCGCCAGCAGCCAAGCATCATCCTTGGGAACTGAAGCTTTCTTT. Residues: CASSQASSLGTEAFF.

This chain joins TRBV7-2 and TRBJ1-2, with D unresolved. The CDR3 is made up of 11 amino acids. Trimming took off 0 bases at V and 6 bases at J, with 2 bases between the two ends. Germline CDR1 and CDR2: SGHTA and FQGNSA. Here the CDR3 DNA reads TGTGCCAGCAGCTTAGCCCATGGCTACACCTTC. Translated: CASSLAHGYTF.

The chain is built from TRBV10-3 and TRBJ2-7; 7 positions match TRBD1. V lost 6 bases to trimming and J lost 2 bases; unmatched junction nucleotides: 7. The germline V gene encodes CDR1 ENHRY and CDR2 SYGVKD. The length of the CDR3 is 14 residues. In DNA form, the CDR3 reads TGTGCCATCAGCGACAGGGTTTCTCCCTACGAGCAGTACTTC. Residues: CAISDRVSPYEQYF.

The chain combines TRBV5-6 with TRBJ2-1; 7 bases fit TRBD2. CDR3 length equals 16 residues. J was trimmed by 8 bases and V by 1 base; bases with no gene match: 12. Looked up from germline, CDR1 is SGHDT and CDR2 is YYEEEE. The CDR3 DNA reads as TGTGCCAGCAGCTTGAGGGCGGGAGTCTTGATTGATGAGCAGTTCTTC. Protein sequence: CASSLRAGVLIDEQFF.

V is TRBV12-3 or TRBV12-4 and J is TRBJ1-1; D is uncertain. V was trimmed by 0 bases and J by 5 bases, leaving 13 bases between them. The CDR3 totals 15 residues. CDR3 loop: CASSLATFRGTEAFF. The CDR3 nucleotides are TGTGCCAGCAGTTTAGCGACCTTTCGAGGAACTGAAGCTTTCTTT.

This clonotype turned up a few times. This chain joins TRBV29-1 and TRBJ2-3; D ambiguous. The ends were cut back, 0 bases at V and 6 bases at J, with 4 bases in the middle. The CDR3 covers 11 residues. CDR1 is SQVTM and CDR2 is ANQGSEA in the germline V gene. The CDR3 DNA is TGCAGCGTTGAAGATACGGATACGCAGTATTTT. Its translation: CSVEDTDTQYF.

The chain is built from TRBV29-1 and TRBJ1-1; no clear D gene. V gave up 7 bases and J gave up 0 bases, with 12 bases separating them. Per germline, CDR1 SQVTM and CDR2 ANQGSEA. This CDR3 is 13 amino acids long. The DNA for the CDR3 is TGCAGCGCCGGTAACAGATTGAACACTGAAGCTTTCTTT. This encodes CSAGNRLNTEAFF.

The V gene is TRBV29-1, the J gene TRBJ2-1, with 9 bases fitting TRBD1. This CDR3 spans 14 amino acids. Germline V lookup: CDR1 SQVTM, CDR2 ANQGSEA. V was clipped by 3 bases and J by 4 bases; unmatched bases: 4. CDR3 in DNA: TGCAGCGTTGAGGCGGACAGGGGTTACAATGAGCAGTTCTTC. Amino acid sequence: CSVEADRGYNEQFF.

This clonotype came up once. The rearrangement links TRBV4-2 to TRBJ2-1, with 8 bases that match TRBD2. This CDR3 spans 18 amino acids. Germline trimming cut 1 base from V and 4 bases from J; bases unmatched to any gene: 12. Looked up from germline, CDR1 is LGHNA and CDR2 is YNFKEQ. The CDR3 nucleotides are TGTGCCAGCAGCCAAGGTGGGCAACGGGGGGGCCGGTACAATGAGCAGTTCTTC. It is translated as CASSQGGQRGGRYNEQFF.